The rows below give T cell receptor beta chains drawn from one sample of a study of blood T cells in healthy people across ages. Via MiXCR, TCRdb re-called the 5' RACE reads, giving one row per CDR3 protein. In the table there are more than 650,000 distinct CDR3 sequences, around 24% of which are singletons. This sample was also put to use in a study of T cells of mothers and their children.

Sequencing was performed on blood. The source is a boy under 18 in good health. CDR3s include the opening cysteine and the closing phenylalanine or tryptophan. Each record gives: J gene, D gene, V gene, clone size, CDR3 length, CDR3 protein, CDR3 DNA. D genes are given only for firm matches. Rows give clone size only sometimes, using once, few, many, or a class for an expanded clone.

TRBJ2-2 TRBD2 TRBV7-3 NA 16 CASSWTSGGVFGELFF TGTGCCAGCAGCTGGACTAGCGGGGGGGTCTTCGGGGAGCTGTTTTTT
TRBJ2-2 NA TRBV20-1 once 12 CSARKETGELFF TGCAGTGCTAGAAAGGAGACCGGGGAGCTGTTTTTT
TRBJ1-3 NA TRBV29-1 NA 16 CSVEGPGAPLGNTIYF TGCAGCGTTGAAGGACCAGGAGCCCCGCTTGGAAACACCATATATTTT
TRBJ1-3 NA TRBV6-5 NA 17 CASSYAGLGYSGNTIYF TGTGCCAGCAGTTACGCGGGGTTGGGGTATTCGGGAAACACCATATATTTT
TRBJ2-7 TRBD2 TRBV3-1 few 16 CASSRGLAGGPYEQYF TGTGCCAGCAGCCGCGGACTAGCGGGGGGGCCCTACGAGCAGTACTTC
TRBJ1-1 NA TRBV9 few 17 CASSGTQGAPTNTEAFF TGTGCCAGCAGCGGGACGCAGGGAGCCCCCACGAACACTGAAGCTTTCTTT
TRBJ2-7 NA TRBV11-3 few 15 CASSLDRTGPDEQYF TGTGCCAGCAGCTTAGATCGTACAGGTCCGGATGAGCAGTACTTC
TRBJ2-1 NA TRBV20-1 NA 16 CSARVSGGKTYNEQFF TGCAGTGCTAGAGTATCGGGCGGGAAGACCTACAATGAGCAGTTCTTC
TRBJ2-3 NA TRBV9 NA 15 CASSRLPPRPDTQYF TGTGCCAGTTCTAGACTTCCCCCGCGCCCAGATACGCAGTATTTT
TRBJ2-4 TRBD2 TRBV28 NA 20 CASSPPAQAGDPRAKNIQYF TGTGCCAGCAGTCCACCGGCCCAAGCGGGGGACCCGAGGGCCAAAAACATTCAGTACTTC
TRBJ2-5 NA TRBV7-6 few 14 CASSFEQGQETQYF TGTGCCAGCAGCTTTGAGCAGGGACAAGAGACCCAGTACTTC
TRBJ2-7 NA TRBV6-5 NA 14 CASSSLGRFYEQYF TGTGCCAGCAGCTCGCTCGGTAGGTTCTACGAGCAGTACTTC
TRBJ1-6 NA TRBV20-1 NA 15 CSARGTGYEVSPLHF TGCAGTGCTAGAGGGACGGGGTATGAGGTTTCACCCCTCCACTTT
TRBJ2-7 NA TRBV5-4 few 16 CASSLATGTDYYEQYF TGTGCCAGCAGCTTGGCCACCGGGACGGATTACTACGAGCAGTACTTC
TRBJ2-7 NA TRBV12-3/TRBV12-4 NA 12 CASTLDGYEQYF TGTGCCAGCACCTTGGACGGCTACGAGCAGTACTTC
TRBJ1-6 NA TRBV25-1 few 12 CTSSESARGLHF TGTACCAGCAGTGAATCGGCCCGCGGCCTCCACTTT
TRBJ1-4 NA TRBV4-2 many 15 CASSQGNRDGEKLFF TGTGCCAGCAGCCAAGGTAACCGGGACGGCGAAAAACTGTTTTTT
TRBJ2-2 TRBD1 TRBV30 few 14 CAWARDREGGELFF TGTGCCTGGGCCCGGGACAGGGAAGGCGGGGAGCTGTTTTTT
TRBJ1-1 NA TRBV5-1 NA 16 CASSSNTGSGNTEAFF TGCGCCAGCAGCTCAAACACAGGATCGGGGAACACTGAAGCTTTCTTT
TRBJ2-5 NA TRBV25-1 NA 14 CASRAGTFQETQYF TGTGCCAGCAGGGCCGGGACATTCCAAGAGACCCAGTACTTC
TRBJ2-1 NA TRBV7-2 once 14 CASSLALMVPEQFF TGTGCCAGCAGCTTAGCGCTAATGGTTCCTGAGCAGTTCTTC
TRBJ1-1 TRBD1 TRBV29-1 NA 13 CSGQKADRAKAFF TGCAGCGGTCAAAAGGCTGACAGGGCGAAGGCTTTCTTT
TRBJ1-4 NA TRBV20-1 few 15 CSASPGEGLEEKLFF TGCAGTGCTAGCCCCGGGGAAGGTCTGGAAGAAAAACTGTTTTTT
TRBJ1-4 TRBD1 TRBV12-3/TRBV12-4 NA 13 CATRQGTNEKLFF TGTGCCACCAGACAGGGGACTAATGAAAAACTGTTTTTT
TRBJ2-1 TRBD1 TRBV29-1 NA 14 CSVDRTGGRDEQFF TGCAGCGTGGATCGGACAGGGGGCAGGGATGAGCAGTTCTTC
TRBJ1-2 NA TRBV27 NA 15 CASSLYGRGNYGYTF TGTGCCAGCAGTTTATACGGCAGAGGGAACTATGGCTACACCTTC
TRBJ2-5 TRBD1 TRBV5-4 few 16 CASSLDSGTGLGTQYF TGTGCCAGCAGCTTGGATTCCGGGACAGGTCTTGGGACCCAGTACTTC
TRBJ2-5 TRBD2 TRBV14 NA 19 CASSQEDGLAGGSGETQYF TGTGCCAGCAGCCAAGAAGATGGACTAGCGGGGGGCTCCGGGGAGACCCAGTACTTC
TRBJ2-3 TRBD2 TRBV28 NA 19 CASSSSGTSGRRGWNTQYF TGTGCCAGCAGTTCATCCGGGACTAGCGGGAGGAGAGGCTGGAACACGCAGTATTTT
TRBJ1-1 NA TRBV6-6 NA 15 CASTWDSSKGTEAFF TGTGCCAGCACCTGGGACTCATCAAAGGGCACTGAAGCTTTCTTT
TRBJ2-1 NA TRBV6-2/TRBV6-3 few 14 CASSLDGNYNEQFF TGTGCCAGCAGTTTGGACGGGAATTACAATGAGCAGTTCTTC
TRBJ2-5 NA TRBV7-9 NA 13 CASSFAGWETQYF TGTGCCAGCAGCTTCGCGGGTTGGGAGACCCAGTACTTC
TRBJ2-1 NA TRBV27 many 14 CASRRGFSYNEQFF TGTGCCAGCCGAAGGGGGTTCTCCTACAATGAGCAGTTCTTC
TRBJ2-5 TRBD1 TRBV6-5 few 16 CASSYTHGQGQETQYF TGTGCCAGCAGTTACACCCACGGACAGGGCCAAGAGACCCAGTACTTC
TRBJ2-5 TRBD2 TRBV6-6 NA 16 CASDNRRGVLEETQYF TGTGCCAGCGACAACCGGCGGGGGGTCTTGGAAGAGACCCAGTACTTC
TRBJ2-3 TRBD2 TRBV7-9 NA 16 CASSAIVASGTDTQYF TGTGCCAGCAGCGCTATAGTCGCTAGCGGGACAGATACGCAGTATTTT
TRBJ2-2 TRBD2 TRBV12-3/TRBV12-4 NA 17 CASSFWASGTYTGELFF TGTGCCAGCAGTTTTTGGGCTAGCGGGACGTACACCGGGGAGCTGTTTTTT
TRBJ2-3 TRBD2 TRBV2 few 14 CARRAPSGADTQYF TGTGCCAGACGGGCCCCAAGCGGGGCAGATACGCAGTATTTT
TRBJ1-1 NA TRBV28 few 13 CASKFPARVEAFF TGTGCCAGCAAGTTCCCGGCCCGGGTGGAAGCTTTCTTT
TRBJ2-5 NA TRBV6-5 NA 15 CASSPLDGDSETQYF TGTGCCAGCAGTCCCCTCGACGGAGATTCAGAGACCCAGTACTTC